The 28 T cell receptor beta chains reported below all come from one sample, sequenced in a study of OX40 agonist ivuxolimab in advanced cancers. Only in-frame clones appear in the TCRdb table, and some are missing; sequencing was by immunoSEQ multiplex PCR. The sample includes tens of thousands of clones, around 90% of them seen just once. The specimen comprised CD4+ or CD8+ T cells sorted from blood, sampled in a trial of the OX40 agonist ivuxolimab. The receptor set was obtained from an adult with an advanced solid tumor such as melanoma, head and neck, liver or kidney cancer.

The chain couples TRBV11-3 to TRBJ2-5, with 7 bases fitting TRBD2. CDR3 length: 13 amino acids. J was trimmed by 5 bases and V by 4 bases; bases with no gene match: 4. Germline CDR1 reads SGHNT; CDR2 reads YENEEA. This chain's CDR3 is CASSSVGGETQYF. CDR3 nucleotides: TGTGCCAGCAGCTCGGTCGGGGGGGAGACCCAGTACTTC.

This rearrangement joins TRBV4-2 to TRBJ2-6; the D is unclear. The germline V gene encodes CDR1 LGHNA and CDR2 YNFKEQ. The CDR3 totals 14 residues. Trimming removed 4 bases at V and 4 bases at J, with 8 bases between. The CDR3 region has the DNA TGTGCCAGCAGCCCCCTGGGAGGGGCCAACGTCCTGACTTTC. This sequence encodes CASSPLGGANVLTF.

This chain joins TRBV7-3 and TRBJ2-1, with D possibly matching TRBD1 (5 bases). The CDR3 consists of 14 residues. Trimming took 2 bases from V and 5 from J, leaving 10 bases between them. CDR1 is SGHTA and CDR2 is FQGTGA in the germline V gene. The CDR3 loop is CASSLYSGHNEQFF. The CDR3 DNA reads TGTGCCAGCAGCTTATACTCAGGGCACAATGAGCAGTTCTTC.

In this sample, this clone turned up once. The J gene is TRBJ2-7, the V gene TRBV6-5; possibly TRBD1 for D (5 bases). The ends were cut back, 4 bases at V and 1 base at J, with 11 bases in the middle. The CDR3 covers 14 residues. The germline V gene has CDR1 MNHEY and CDR2 SVGAGI. Here the CDR3 reads CASSFASGSYEQYF. As DNA, the CDR3 is TGTGCCAGCAGTTTCGCCTCAGGGTCCTACGAGCAGTACTTC.

The V call is TRBV27, the J call TRBJ2-5, with D possibly being TRBD2 (5 bases). Germline V gives CDR1 MNHEY, CDR2 SMNVEV (reference sequence). V was pared by 2 bases and J by 5 bases, with 9 bases between. The CDR3 contains 13 residues. The CDR3 sequence is CASSLGGHETQYF. The CDR3 DNA reads TGTGCCAGCAGTTTAGGCGGGCACGAGACCCAGTACTTC.

The V and J genes are TRBV6-1 and TRBJ1-1; D unclear. Trimming removed 2 bases from V and 0 bases from J, with 10 bases in between. Germline CDR1 MNHNS, CDR2 SASEGT. The CDR3 contains 15 residues. CDR3 region: CASSEHGSMNTEAFF. The CDR3 region has the DNA TGTGCCAGCAGTGAACACGGATCCATGAACACTGAAGCTTTCTTT.

The V and J genes are TRBV7-8 and TRBJ2-3; TRBD1 or TRBD2 may be the D gene (5 bases each). This CDR3 is 12 amino acids long. The ends were cut back, 2 bases at V and 14 bases at J, with 14 bases in the middle. Germline CDR1 reads SGHVS; CDR2 reads FQNEAQ. In DNA, the CDR3 is TGTGCCAGCAGCTTAAGGCCCCCTGGGACGTATTTT. It encodes CASSLRPPGTYF.

The J gene is TRBJ2-1, the V gene TRBV10-3, with a weak D call TRBD1 (5 bases). The germline V and J ends were trimmed by 3 bases and 14 bases, with 14 bases remaining between them. This CDR3 contains 12 residues. The germline V gene has CDR1 ENHRY and CDR2 SYGVKD. DNA for the CDR3: TGTGCCATCAGTGACCGACCAGGACATGAGTTCTTC. Amino acid sequence: CAISDRPGHEFF.

The chain employs TRBV6-6 and TRBJ2-3; TRBD2 aligns across 13 bases. Per the germline V gene, CDR1 is MNHNY and CDR2 is SVGAGI (reference sequence). V lost 7 bases and J lost 2; bases outside the gene matches: 3. The CDR3 sequence is 15 residues long. The CDR3 region is CASTGLAGDTDTQYF. The DNA of the CDR3 is TGTGCCAGCACTGGACTAGCGGGAGACACAGATACGCAGTATTTT.

The chain joins TRBV9 to TRBJ2-1; D call uncertain. V was pared by 6 bases and J by 2 bases, with 12 bases between. The germline CDR1 and CDR2 sequences are SGDLS and YYNGEE. The CDR3 loop spans 14 amino acids. The CDR3 sequence is CASNPVSAYNEQFF. The CDR3 nucleotides read TGTGCCAGCAACCCGGTGAGCGCCTACAATGAGCAGTTCTTC.

The V call is TRBV7-9, the J call TRBJ1-1; D unclear. Germline V gene sequence: CDR1 SEHNR, CDR2 FQNEAQ (reference sequence). This CDR3 is built from 13 residues. V gave up 4 bases and J gave up 6 bases, with 12 bases separating them. The CDR3 spells CASSYHSAAEAFF. In nucleotides, the CDR3 is TGTGCCAGCAGCTATCATAGCGCCGCTGAAGCTTTCTTT.

Notes on this clone: The junction shows a germline mismatch at one end, possibly a read error. The chain links TRBV5-3 to TRBJ2-7; D assignment may be TRBD1 or TRBD2 (5 bases each). TRBV5-3 is filed as an ORF, its function uncertain. This CDR3 is 12 amino acids long. CDR3 protein: CASSSQRGEQYF. The CDR3 DNA follows: TGTGCCAGCAGCTCCCAGAGGGGCGAGCAGTACTTC.

This clone has only one observation. The chain joins TRBV11-3 to TRBJ2-6, with D maybe TRBD1 (6 bases). V gave up 3 bases and J gave up 0 bases, with 12 bases separating them. Germline V lookup: CDR1 SGHNT, CDR2 YENEEA. The CDR3 length is 17 residues. This CDR3 is CASSFQGSSSGANVLTF. CDR3 nucleotide sequence: TGTGCCAGCAGCTTTCAGGGGTCGAGCTCTGGGGCCAACGTCCTGACTTTC.

The chain links TRBV6-5 to TRBJ1-1; D remains unclear. The V gene's germline CDR1 is MNHEY and CDR2 SVGAGI. The CDR3 is 14 residues long. V was pared by 2 bases and J by 2 bases, with 9 bases between. The CDR3 DNA follows: TGTGCCAGCAGTTACACGGGAGTCAACACTGAAGCTTTCTTT. Translation gives CASSYTGVNTEAFF.

The chain employs TRBV29-1 and TRBJ1-4; D is uncertain. Trimming left V 5 bases short and J 5 bases short, with 6 bases between. Germline lookup yields CDR1 SQVTM and CDR2 ANQGSEA. The CDR3 totals 11 residues. The chain's CDR3 is CSVSSNEKLFF. The DNA for the CDR3 is TGCAGCGTTAGCTCGAATGAAAAACTGTTTTTT.

CDR3 protein: CASSLSGEQYF. The CDR3 DNA reads TGTGCCAGCAGTTTATCTGGGGAGCAGTACTTC. The chain links TRBV28 to TRBJ2-7; D call uncertain. This CDR3 comprises 11 residues. Trimming removed 1 base from V and 7 bases from J, with 5 bases in between. Germline V CDR1 and CDR2: MDHEN, SYDVKM.

The chain links TRBV6-5 to TRBJ1-4; TRBD1 matches at 10 bases. J was trimmed by 6 bases and V by 3 bases; bases with no gene match: 4. The CDR3 covers 15 residues. The germline gives CDR1 MNHEY, CDR2 SVGAGI. CDR3: CASSYDRGPYEKLFF. CDR3 bases: TGTGCCAGCAGTTATGACAGGGGGCCGTATGAAAAACTGTTTTTT.

The chain recombines TRBV5-1 with TRBJ2-1; D not certain. CDR1 is SGHRS, CDR2 YFSETQ, per germline. The CDR3 covers 15 residues. Trimming left V 1 base short and J 0 bases short, with 8 bases between. CDR3 DNA sequence: TGCGCCAGCAGCTTGCTGCCGGTCTCCTACAATGAGCAGTTCTTC. Translation gives CASSLLPVSYNEQFF.

V usage is TRBV7-2 and J usage is TRBJ2-5; D gene uncertain. The germline V gene has CDR1 SGHTA and CDR2 FQGNSA. This CDR3 is built from 14 residues. The V end was cut by 1 base, the J end by 5 bases, with 11 bases between. CDR3 bases: TGTGCCAGCAGCTTAGGGCACGGTGGGGAGACCCAGTACTTC. Amino acid sequence: CASSLGHGGETQYF.

The chain uses TRBV2 and TRBJ2-1; D call uncertain. Germline CDR1 SNHLY, CDR2 FYNNEI. Trimming took 9 bases from V and 0 from J, leaving 12 bases between them. There are 14 residues in the CDR3. The CDR3 region has the DNA TGTGCCAGTCCTGAGAGAAGCTCCTACAATGAGCAGTTCTTC. Its translation: CASPERSSYNEQFF.

V is TRBV18 and J is TRBJ1-1; TRBD1 might be the D (5 bases). V was trimmed by 4 bases and J by 4 bases, leaving 13 bases between them. Per the germline V gene, CDR1 is KGHSH and CDR2 is LQKENI. The CDR3 is 14 amino acids. CDR3 bases: TGTGCCAGCTCACGGGACTTTCAAGGCACTGAAGCTTTCTTT. Residues: CASSRDFQGTEAFF.

This chain uses TRBV7-2 with TRBJ1-1; D gene ambiguous. Trimming took 4 bases from V and 1 from J, leaving 13 bases between them. The germline V gene encodes CDR1 SGHTA and CDR2 FQGNSA. The length of the CDR3 is 15 residues. The CDR3: CASSSRRTKNTEAFF. For the CDR3, the DNA is TGTGCCAGCAGCTCCCGCCGGACGAAGAACACTGAAGCTTTCTTT.

The V call is TRBV10-3, the J call TRBJ2-3; D is unclear. Trimming removed 0 bases from V and 0 bases from J, with 7 bases in between. Germline lookup yields CDR1 ENHRY and CDR2 SYGVKD. This CDR3 has 15 amino acids. The CDR3 here is CAISESTRSTDTQYF. In nucleotides, the CDR3 is TGTGCCATCAGTGAGTCGACGAGGAGCACAGATACGCAGTATTTT.

The chain links TRBV30 to TRBJ2-3; no clear D. V lost 3 bases, J lost 11 bases, and 15 bases lay in between. The CDR3 has 12 residues. From germline, CDR1 is GTSNPN and CDR2 SVGIG (reference sequence). The CDR3 nucleotides read TGTGCCTGGAGCCATTCACTCCTCGGGCAGTATTTT. Translated, it gives CAWSHSLLGQYF.

V gene TRBV19 combines with J gene TRBJ2-1, with D unclear. The length of the CDR3 is 15 residues. V was trimmed by 3 bases and J by 2 bases, leaving 11 bases between them. The V gene's germline CDR1 is LNHDA and CDR2 SQIVND (reference sequence). In nucleotides, the CDR3 is TGTGCCAGTAGTATCCTCGCGAGACCCTACAATGAGCAGTTCTTC. Translating gives CASSILARPYNEQFF. Full variable domain (remainder filled in from reference TRBV19 and TRBJ2-1): DGGITQSPKYLFRKEGQNVTLSCEQNLNHDAMYWYRQDPGQGLRLIYYSQIVNDFQKGDIAEGYSVSREKKESFPLTVTSAQKNPTAFYLCASSILARPYNEQFFGPGTRLTVL.

The CDR3 reads CASTLRASNYGYTF. DNA of the CDR3: TGTGCCAGTACCCTCCGGGCCTCTAACTATGGCTACACCTTC. The rearrangement uses TRBV19 and TRBJ1-2; D ambiguous. Trimming removed 7 bases from V and 0 bases from J, with 12 bases in between. The germline gives CDR1 LNHDA, CDR2 SQIVND (reference sequence). CDR3 length: 14 amino acids.

The J gene is TRBJ2-7, the V gene TRBV5-4; possible D gene TRBD1, 5 bases. The V gene's germline CDR1 is SGHNT and CDR2 YYREEE (reference sequence). V lost 4 bases and J lost 6, with 20 bases in between. This CDR3 has 15 residues. DNA for the CDR3: TGTGCCAGCAGCACCGACAGAATCCCCGTCGTCGAGCAGTACTTC. This encodes CASSTDRIPVVEQYF.

This sequence joins TRBV19 and TRBJ2-1; D possibly corresponds to TRBD2 (5 bases). Germline V gene sequence: CDR1 LNHDA, CDR2 SQIVND (reference sequence). The CDR3 length is 16 residues. V shed 7 bases and J shed 0 bases, with 16 bases lying between them. The CDR3 loop reads CASMHGRTSSYNEQFF. In DNA, the CDR3 is TGTGCCAGTATGCACGGGCGAACTAGCTCCTACAATGAGCAGTTCTTC.